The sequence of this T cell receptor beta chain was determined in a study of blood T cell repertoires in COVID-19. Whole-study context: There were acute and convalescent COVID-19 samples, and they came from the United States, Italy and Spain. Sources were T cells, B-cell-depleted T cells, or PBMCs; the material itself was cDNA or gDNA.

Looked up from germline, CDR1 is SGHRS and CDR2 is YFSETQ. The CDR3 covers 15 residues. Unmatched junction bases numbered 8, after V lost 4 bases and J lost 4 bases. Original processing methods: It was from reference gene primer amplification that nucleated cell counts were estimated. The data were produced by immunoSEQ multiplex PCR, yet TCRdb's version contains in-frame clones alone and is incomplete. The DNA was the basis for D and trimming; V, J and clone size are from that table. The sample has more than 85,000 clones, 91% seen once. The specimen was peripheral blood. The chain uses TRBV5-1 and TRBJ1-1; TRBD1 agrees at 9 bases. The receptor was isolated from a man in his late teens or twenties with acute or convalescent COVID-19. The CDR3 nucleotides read TGCGCCAGCAGCCCCTTGAGACAGGGGGGCACTGAAGCTTTCTTT. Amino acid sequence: CASSPLRQGGTEAFF.